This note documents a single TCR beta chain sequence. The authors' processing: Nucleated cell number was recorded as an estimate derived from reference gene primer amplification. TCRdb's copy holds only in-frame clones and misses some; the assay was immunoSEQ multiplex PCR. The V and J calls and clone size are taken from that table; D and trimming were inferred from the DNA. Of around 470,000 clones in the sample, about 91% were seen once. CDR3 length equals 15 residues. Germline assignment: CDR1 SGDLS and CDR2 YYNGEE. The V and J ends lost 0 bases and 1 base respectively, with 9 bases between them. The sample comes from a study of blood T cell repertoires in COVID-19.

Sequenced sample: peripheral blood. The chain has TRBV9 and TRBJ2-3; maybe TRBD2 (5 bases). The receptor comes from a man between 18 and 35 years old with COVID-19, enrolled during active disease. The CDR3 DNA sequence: TGTGCCAGCAGCGTAGCTATCGGGGGCACAGATACGCAGTATTTT. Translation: CASSVAIGGTDTQYF.